Below, one T cell receptor beta chain is given with its context. Antigen unknown. Only in-frame clones appear in the TCRdb table, and some are missing; sequencing was by immunoSEQ multiplex PCR. The repertoire has approximately 100,000 clones, 92% of them found once; the top ten carry roughly 1.1%. CDR1 is SEHNR, CDR2 FQNEAQ, per germline (reference sequence). The V end lost 3 bases, the J end lost 6 bases, and 9 bases lay between the germline ends. This CDR3 comprises 12 residues. These data come from a study of T cell responses to AZD1222 COVID-19 vaccine. Study information: Second-dose timings of about 4 or about 12 weeks were pooled. Overall study findings and caveats: All repertoire sampling was performed exclusively after the peak T cell response. Spike-specific TCR breadth and depth both grew after two AZD1222 doses. White British people made up most donors, females outnumbered males, and clonal diversity was possibly underestimated.

This material consisted of peripheral blood, taken on day 0 of AZD1222 vaccination. This clonotype was sampled from an adult in good health. The gene calls are TRBV7-9 and TRBJ2-7; D ambiguous. The CDR3 protein is CASSFQGGEQYF. As DNA, the CDR3 is TGTGCCAGCAGCTTTCAAGGCGGCGAGCAGTACTTC.